A single T cell receptor (beta chain) is shown here with its context. 13 Jbeta primers and 60 Vbeta primers were used for the PCR. TCRdb's copy holds only in-frame clones and misses some; the assay was immunoSEQ multiplex PCR. Seen here are 110,000 to 150,000 clones, 80% observed once, and the top ten hold under 2.5%. The CDR3 covers 14 residues. V was cut by 3 bases and J by 1 base, with 10 bases left in between. In germline, CDR1 is SGHRS, CDR2 YFSETQ. The data are from a study of cytomegalovirus exposure and HLA in healthy donors. The V gene is TRBV5-1, the J gene TRBJ1-1; D uncertain. The receptor was derived from a man aged 25 to 40 in good health and CMV-seronegative. Source material: PBMCs. CDR3 coding DNA: TGCGCCAGCAGCTATTTAACTACGAACACTGAAGCTTTCTTT. This encodes CASSYLTTNTEAFF.